This T cell receptor beta chain was found in a study of control samples from healthy donors and cancer patients. The CDR3 has 13 residues. Germline loops: CDR1 SGHAT, CDR2 FQNNGV. V was trimmed by 5 bases and J by 6 bases, leaving 11 bases between them. TCRdb's table, derived via immunoSEQ multiplex PCR, lists solely in-frame clones and lacks some. Of around 19,000 clones in the sample, 88% are singletons; the top ten hold about 9%. This TCR was recovered from a woman aged 60-75 years with head and neck cancer. The rearrangement links TRBV11-2 to TRBJ1-5; D is uncertain. Sequencing input: PBMCs. The CDR3 DNA is TGTGCCAGCAGCCAAACGCAAAGTCAGCCCCAGCATTTT. Protein: CASSQTQSQPQHF.